This T cell receptor (beta chain) was recorded in a study of T cell repertoires in cytomegalovirus infection. Study in general: Public TCR beta signatures marked donors with CMV infection and the matching HLA. General study findings and limits: Clonotypes of TCR beta that were HLA-C-restricted and CMV-specific dominated the ex vivo response. Summed frequency of shared TCR beta families picked out CMV carriers who also had the relevant HLA.

TCRdb redid the calling of the reads with MiXCR, one entry per CDR3 protein. This sample has approximately 770,000 distinct CDR3 sequences, with 25% to 30% found just once. In regard to this clonotype: Its specificity is not known.

The source is a human donor in good health (CMV status not recorded). Some clones in this sample may be carry-over from other donors' samples. The source was cultured CD8+ T cells from PBMCs, collected from culture after CMV antigen stimulation.

The CDR3 region is CAISESVQVYGYTF. The CDR3 DNA sequence: TGTGCCATCAGTGAGTCGGTACAGGTCTATGGCTACACCTTC. The chain links TRBV10-3 to TRBJ1-2; possibly TRBD1 for D (5 bases). This CDR3 spans 14 amino acids. Germline V CDR1 and CDR2: ENHRY, SYGVKD. Trimming cost V 0 bases and J 4 bases, with 9 bases left between them.